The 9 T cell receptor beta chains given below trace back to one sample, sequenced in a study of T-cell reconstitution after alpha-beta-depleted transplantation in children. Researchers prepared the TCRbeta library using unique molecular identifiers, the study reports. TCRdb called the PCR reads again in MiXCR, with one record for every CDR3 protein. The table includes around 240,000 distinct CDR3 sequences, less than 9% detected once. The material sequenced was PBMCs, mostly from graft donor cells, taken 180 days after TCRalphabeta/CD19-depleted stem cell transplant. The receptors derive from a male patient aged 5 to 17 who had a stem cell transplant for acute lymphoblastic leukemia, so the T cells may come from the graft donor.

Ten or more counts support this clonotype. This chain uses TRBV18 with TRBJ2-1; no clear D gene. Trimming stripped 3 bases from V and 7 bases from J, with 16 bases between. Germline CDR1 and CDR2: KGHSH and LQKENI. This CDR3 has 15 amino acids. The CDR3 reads CASSPPFFGRNEQFF. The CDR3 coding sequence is TGTGCCAGCTCACCCCCCTTCTTCGGTAGAAATGAGCAGTTCTTC.

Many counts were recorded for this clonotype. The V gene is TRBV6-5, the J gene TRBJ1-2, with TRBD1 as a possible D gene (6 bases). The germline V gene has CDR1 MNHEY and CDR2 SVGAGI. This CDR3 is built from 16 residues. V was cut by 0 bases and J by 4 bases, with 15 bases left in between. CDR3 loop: CASSYSMGGAGYGYTF. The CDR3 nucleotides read TGTGCCAGCAGTTACTCGATGGGGGGGGCCGGCTATGGCTACACCTTC.

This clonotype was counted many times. In DNA, the CDR3 is TGTGCCAGCAGCCAAGGAGGAAACACCATATATTTT. Translating it yields CASSQGGNTIYF. V gene TRBV3-1 combines with J gene TRBJ1-3; D uncertain. With 1 base removed from V and 4 bases from J, the gap between germline ends came to 2 bases. CDR3 length: 12 residues. CDR1 and CDR2 from the germline V gene are LGHDT and YNNKEL (reference sequence).

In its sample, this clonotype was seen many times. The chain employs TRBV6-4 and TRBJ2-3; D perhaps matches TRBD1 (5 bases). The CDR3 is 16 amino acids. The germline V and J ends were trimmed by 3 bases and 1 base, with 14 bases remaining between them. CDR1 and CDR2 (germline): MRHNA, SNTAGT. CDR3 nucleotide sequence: TGTGCCAGCAGTGAACAGGCCTTCCTGGGCACAGATACGCAGTATTTT. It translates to CASSEQAFLGTDTQYF.

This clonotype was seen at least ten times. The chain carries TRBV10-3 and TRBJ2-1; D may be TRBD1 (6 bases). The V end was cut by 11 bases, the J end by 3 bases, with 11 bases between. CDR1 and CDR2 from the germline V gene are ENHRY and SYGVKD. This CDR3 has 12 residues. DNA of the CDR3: TGTGCCGTGACAGGTCTCTACAATGAGCAGTTCTTC. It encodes CAVTGLYNEQFF.

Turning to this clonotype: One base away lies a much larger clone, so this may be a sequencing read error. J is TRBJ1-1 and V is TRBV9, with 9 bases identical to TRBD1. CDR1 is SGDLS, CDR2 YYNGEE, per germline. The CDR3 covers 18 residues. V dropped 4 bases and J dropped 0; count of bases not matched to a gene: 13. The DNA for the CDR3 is TGTGCCAGCAGCAGTGTAGGATCCCGGGACAGGGTGAACACTGAAGCTTTCTTT. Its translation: CASSSVGSRDRVNTEAFF.

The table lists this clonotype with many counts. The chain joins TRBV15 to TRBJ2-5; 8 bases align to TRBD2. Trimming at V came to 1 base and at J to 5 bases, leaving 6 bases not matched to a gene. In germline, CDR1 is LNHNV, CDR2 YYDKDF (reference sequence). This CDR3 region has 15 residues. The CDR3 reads CATSRGGGLGETQYF. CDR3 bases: TGTGCCACCAGCAGAGGAGGGGGACTAGGTGAGACCCAGTACTTC.

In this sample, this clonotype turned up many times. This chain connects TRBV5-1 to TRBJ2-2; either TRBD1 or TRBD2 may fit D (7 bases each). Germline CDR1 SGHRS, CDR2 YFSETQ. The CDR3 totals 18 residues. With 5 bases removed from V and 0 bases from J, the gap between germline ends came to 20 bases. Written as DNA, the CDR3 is TGCGCCAGCAGTCTTAGGGGAGGGGGCGCCGCGAACACCGGGGAGCTGTTTTTT. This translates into CASSLRGGGAANTGELFF.

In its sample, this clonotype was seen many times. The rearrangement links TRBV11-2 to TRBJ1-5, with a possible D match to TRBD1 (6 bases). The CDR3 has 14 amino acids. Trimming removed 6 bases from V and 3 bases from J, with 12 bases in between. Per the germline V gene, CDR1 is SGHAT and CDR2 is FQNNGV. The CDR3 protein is CASSQRGHNQPQHF. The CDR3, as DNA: TGTGCCAGCAGTCAACGGGGGCACAATCAGCCCCAGCATTTT. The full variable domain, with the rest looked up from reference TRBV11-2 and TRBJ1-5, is EAGVAQSPRYKIIEKRQSVAFWCNPISGHATLYWYQQILGQGPKLLIQFQNNGVVDDSQLPKDRFSAERLKGVDSTLKIQPAKLEDSAVYLCASSQRGHNQPQHFGDGTRLSIL.